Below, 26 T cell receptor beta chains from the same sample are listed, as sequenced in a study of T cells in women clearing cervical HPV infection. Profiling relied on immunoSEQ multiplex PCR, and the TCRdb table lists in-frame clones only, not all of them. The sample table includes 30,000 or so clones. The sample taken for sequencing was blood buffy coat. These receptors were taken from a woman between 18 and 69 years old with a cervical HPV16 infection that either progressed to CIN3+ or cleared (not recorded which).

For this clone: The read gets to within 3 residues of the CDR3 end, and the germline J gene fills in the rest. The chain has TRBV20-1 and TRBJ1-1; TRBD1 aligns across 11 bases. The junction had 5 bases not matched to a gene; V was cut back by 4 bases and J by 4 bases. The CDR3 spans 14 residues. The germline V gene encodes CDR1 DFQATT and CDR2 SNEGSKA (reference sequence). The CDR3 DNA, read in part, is TGCAGTGCTACGGACAGGGGGCGGGGCACTGAA. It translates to CSATDRGRGTE. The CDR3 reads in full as CSATDRGRGTEAFF.

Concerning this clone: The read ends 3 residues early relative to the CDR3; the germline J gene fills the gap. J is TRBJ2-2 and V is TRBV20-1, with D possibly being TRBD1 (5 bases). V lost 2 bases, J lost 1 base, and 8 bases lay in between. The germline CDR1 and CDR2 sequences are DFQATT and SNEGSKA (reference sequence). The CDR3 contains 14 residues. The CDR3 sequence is CSARRGRNTGELFF. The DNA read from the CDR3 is TGCAGTGCTAGAAGGGGCAGGAACACCGGGGAG.

This CDR3 reads CASSLGTGYNQPQHF. CDR3 DNA, as far as it was read: TGTGCCAGCAGCTTAGGCACAGGGTACAATCAGCCC. V gene TRBV7-8 combines with J gene TRBJ1-5, with D possibly being TRBD1 (6 bases). The missing CDR3 end, 3 residues past where the read stops, is filled in from the germline J gene. Germline CDR1 is SGHVS and CDR2 is FQNEAQ. This CDR3 region has 15 residues. The V end lost 1 base, the J end lost 3 bases, and 10 bases lay between the germline ends.

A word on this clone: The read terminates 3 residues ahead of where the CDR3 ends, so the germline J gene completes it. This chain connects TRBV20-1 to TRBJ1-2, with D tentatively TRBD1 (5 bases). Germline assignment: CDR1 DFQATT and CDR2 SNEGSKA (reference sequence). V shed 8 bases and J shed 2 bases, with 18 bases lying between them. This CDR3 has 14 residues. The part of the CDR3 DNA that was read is TGCAGTACCCTCAATCCGACAGAGAACTATGGC. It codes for CSTLNPTENYG. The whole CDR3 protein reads CSTLNPTENYGYTF.

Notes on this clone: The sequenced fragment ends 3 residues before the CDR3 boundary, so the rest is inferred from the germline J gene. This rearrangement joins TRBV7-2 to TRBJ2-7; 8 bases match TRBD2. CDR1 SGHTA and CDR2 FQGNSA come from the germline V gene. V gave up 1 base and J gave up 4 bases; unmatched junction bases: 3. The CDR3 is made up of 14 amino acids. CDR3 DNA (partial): TGTGCCAGCAGCTTAGAACGGGGGGGGTACGAG. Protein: CASSLERGGYE. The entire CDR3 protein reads CASSLERGGYEQYF. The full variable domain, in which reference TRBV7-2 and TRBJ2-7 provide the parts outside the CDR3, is GAGVSQSPSNKVTEKGKDVELRCDPISGHTALYWYRQSLGQGLEFLIYFQGNSAPDKSGLPSDRFSAERTGGSVSTLTIQRTQQEDSAVYLCASSLERGGYEQYFGPGTRLTVT.

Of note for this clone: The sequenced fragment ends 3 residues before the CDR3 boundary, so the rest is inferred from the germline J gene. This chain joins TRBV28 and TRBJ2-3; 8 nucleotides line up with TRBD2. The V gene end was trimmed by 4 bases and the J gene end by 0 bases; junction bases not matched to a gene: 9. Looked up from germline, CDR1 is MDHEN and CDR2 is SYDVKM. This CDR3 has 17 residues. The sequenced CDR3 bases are TGTGCCAGCAGTTCCGGGGATGGCGGGGGGAGCACAGATACG. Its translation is CASSSGDGGGSTDT. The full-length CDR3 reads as CASSSGDGGGSTDTQYF. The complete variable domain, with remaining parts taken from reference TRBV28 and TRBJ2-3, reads DVKVTQSSRYLVKRTGEKVFLECVQDMDHENMFWYRQDPGLGLRLIYFSYDVKMKEKGDIPEGYSVSREKKERFSLILESASTNQTSMYLCASSSGDGGGSTDTQYFGPGTRLTVL.

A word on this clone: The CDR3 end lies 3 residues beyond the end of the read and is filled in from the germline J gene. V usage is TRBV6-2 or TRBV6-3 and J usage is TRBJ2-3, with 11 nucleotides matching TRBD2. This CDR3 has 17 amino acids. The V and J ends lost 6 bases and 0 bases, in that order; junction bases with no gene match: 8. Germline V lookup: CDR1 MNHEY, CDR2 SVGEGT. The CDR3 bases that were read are TGTGCCAGCAGCCGTATTACTAGCGGGGGTAGCACAGATACG. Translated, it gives CASSRITSGGSTDT. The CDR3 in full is CASSRITSGGSTDTQYF.

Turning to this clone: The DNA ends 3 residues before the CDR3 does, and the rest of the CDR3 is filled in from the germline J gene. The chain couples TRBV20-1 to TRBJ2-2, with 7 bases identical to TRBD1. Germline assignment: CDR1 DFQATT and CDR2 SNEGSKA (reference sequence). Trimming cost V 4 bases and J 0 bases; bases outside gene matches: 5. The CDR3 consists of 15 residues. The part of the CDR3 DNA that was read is TGCAGTGCTATCCAAGACAGGGCGAACACCGGGGAG. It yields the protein CSAIQDRANTGE. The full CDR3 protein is CSAIQDRANTGELFF.

The chain's CDR3 is CAWSAGLDRGQETQYF. The CDR3 DNA, read in part, is TGTGCCTGGAGTGCAGGGCTAGACAGGGGGCAAGAGACC. The chain carries TRBV30 and TRBJ2-5, with 9 bases aligning to TRBD1. The CDR3 is cut off 3 residues early in the read; its end comes from the germline J gene. Germline CDR1 GTSNPN, CDR2 SVGIG (reference sequence). This CDR3 is built from 16 residues. The trim removed 1 base at V and 2 bases at J, leaving 8 bases unmatched.

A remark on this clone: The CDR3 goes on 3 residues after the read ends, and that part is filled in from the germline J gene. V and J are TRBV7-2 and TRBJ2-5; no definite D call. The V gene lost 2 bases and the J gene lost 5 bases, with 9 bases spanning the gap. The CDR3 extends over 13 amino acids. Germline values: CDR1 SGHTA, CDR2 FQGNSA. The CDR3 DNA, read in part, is TGTGCCAGCAGCTTATCTGCTCGGGAGACC. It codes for CASSLSARET. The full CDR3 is CASSLSARETQYF.

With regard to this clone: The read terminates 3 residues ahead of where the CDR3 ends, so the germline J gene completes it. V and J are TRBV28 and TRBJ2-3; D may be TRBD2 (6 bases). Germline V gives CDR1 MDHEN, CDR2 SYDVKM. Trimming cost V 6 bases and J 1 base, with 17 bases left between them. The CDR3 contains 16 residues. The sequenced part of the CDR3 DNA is TGTGCCAGCAGCTCCACCGGGACTCATCGCACAGATACG. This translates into CASSSTGTHRTDT. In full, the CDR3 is CASSSTGTHRTDTQYF. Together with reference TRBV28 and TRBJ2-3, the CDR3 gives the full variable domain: DVKVTQSSRYLVKRTGEKVFLECVQDMDHENMFWYRQDPGLGLRLIYFSYDVKMKEKGDIPEGYSVSREKKERFSLILESASTNQTSMYLCASSSTGTHRTDTQYFGPGTRLTVL.

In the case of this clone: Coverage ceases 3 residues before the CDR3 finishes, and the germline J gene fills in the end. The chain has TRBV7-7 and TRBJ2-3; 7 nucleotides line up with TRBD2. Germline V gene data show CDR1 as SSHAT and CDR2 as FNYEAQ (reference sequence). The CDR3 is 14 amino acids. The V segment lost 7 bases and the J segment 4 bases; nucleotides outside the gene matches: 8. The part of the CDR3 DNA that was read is TGTGCCAGCAAGTTGACTAGCAGCGCAGATACG. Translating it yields CASKLTSSADT. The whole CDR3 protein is CASKLTSSADTQYF. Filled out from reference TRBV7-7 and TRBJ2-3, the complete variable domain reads GAGVSQSPRYKVTKRGQDVTLRCDPISSHATLYWYQQALGQGPEFLTYFNYEAQPDKSGLPSDRFSAERPEGSISTLTIQRTEQRDSAMYRCASKLTSSADTQYFGPGTRLTVL.

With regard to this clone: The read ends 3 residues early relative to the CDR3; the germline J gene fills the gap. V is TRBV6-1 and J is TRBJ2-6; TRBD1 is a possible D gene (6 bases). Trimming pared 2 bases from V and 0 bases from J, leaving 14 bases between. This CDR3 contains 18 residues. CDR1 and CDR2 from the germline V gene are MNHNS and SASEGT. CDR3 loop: CASSELSQGNSGANVLTF. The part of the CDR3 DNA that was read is TGTGCCAGCAGTGAACTCTCGCAGGGGAACTCTGGGGCCAACGTC.

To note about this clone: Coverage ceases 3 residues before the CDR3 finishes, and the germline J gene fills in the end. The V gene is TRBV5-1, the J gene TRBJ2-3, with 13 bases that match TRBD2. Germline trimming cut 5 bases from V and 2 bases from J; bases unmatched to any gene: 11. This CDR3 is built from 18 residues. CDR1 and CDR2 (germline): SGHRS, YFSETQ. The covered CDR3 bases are TGCGCCAGCAGGCCGGGACTAGCGGGGATCGAAAACACAGATACG. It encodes CASRPGLAGIENTDT. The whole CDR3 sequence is CASRPGLAGIENTDTQYF.

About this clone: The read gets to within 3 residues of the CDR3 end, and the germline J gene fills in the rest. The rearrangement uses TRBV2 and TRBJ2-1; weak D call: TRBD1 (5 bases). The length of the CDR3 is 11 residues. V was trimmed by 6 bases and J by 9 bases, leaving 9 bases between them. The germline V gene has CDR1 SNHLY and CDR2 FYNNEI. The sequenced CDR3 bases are TGTGCCAGCAGATCAGGGCTTGAG. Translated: CASRSGLE. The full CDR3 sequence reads CASRSGLEQFF.

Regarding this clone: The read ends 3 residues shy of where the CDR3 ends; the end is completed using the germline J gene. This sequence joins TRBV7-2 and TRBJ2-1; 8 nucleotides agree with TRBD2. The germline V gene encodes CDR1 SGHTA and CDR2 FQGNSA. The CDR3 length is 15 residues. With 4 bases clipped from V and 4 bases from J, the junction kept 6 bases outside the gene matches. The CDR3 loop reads CASSSARGGYNEQFF. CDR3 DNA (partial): TGTGCCAGCAGCTCCGCCCGGGGGGGTTACAATGAG.

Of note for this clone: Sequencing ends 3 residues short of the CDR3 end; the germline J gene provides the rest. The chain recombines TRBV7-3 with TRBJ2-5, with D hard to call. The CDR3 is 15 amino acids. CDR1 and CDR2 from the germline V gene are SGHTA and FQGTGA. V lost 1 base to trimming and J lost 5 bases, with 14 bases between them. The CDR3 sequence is CASSLRLGPAETQYF. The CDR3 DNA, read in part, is TGTGCCAGCAGCTTAAGATTGGGCCCCGCCGAGACC.

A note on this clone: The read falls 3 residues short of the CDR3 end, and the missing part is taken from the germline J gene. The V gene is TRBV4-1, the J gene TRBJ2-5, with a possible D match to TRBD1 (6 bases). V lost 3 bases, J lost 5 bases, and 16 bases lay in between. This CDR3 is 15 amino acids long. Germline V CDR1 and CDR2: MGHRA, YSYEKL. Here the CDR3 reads CASSHGQGQRETQYF. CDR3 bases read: TGCGCCAGCAGCCACGGTCAGGGGCAAAGGGAGACC.

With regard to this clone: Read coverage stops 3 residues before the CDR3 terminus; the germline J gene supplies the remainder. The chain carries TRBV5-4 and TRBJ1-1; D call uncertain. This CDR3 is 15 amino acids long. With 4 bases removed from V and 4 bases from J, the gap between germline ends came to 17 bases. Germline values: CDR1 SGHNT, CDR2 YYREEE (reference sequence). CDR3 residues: CASSRSPLLRTEAFF. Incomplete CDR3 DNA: TGTGCCAGCAGCCGGTCCCCTCTTTTACGCACTGAA.

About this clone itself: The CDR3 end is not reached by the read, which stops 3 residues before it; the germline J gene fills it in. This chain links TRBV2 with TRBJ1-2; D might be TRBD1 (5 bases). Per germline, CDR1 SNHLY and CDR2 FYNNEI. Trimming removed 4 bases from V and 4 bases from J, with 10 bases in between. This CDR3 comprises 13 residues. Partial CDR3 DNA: TGTGCCAGCAGTGCGACAGAGGGCTATGGC. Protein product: CASSATEGYG. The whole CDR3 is CASSATEGYGYTF.

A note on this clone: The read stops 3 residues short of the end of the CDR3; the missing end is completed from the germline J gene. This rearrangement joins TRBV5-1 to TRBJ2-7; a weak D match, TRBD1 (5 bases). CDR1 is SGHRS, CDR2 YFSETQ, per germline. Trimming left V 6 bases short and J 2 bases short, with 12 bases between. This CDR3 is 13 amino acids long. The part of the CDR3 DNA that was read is TGCGCCAGCAAGATGGACACTACCTACGAG. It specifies CASKMDTTYE. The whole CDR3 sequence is CASKMDTTYEQYF.

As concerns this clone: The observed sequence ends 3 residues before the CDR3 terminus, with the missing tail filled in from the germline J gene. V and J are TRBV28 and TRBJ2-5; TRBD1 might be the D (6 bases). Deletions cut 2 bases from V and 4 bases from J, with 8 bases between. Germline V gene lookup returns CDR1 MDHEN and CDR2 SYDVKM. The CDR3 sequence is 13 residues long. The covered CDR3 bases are TGTGCCAGCAGTTTAGCAGGGGCAGAGACC. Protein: CASSLAGAET. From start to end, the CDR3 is CASSLAGAETQYF.

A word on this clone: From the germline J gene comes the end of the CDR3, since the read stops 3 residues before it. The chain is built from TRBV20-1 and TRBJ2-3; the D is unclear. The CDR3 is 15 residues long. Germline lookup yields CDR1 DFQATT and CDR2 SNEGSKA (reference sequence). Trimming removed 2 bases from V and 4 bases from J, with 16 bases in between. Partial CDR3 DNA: TGCAGTGCTAGAACGTCGGCGGCGGTCCCAGATACG. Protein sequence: CSARTSAAVPDT. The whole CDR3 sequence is CSARTSAAVPDTQYF.

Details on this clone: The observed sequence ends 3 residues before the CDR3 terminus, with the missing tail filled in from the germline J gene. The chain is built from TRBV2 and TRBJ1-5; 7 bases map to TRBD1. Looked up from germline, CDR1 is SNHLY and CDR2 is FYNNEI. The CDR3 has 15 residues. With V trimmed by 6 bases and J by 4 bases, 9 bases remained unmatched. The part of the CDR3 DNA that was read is TGTGCCAGCAGGAATGAGGGACAGCCAAATCAGCCC. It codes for CASRNEGQPNQP. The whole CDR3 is CASRNEGQPNQPQHF.

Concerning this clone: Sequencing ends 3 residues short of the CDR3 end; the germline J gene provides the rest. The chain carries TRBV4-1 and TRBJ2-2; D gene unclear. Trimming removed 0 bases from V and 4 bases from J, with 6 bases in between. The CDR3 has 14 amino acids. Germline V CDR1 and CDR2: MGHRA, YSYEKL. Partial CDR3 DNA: TGCGCCAGCAGCCAAGATTCGGGCACCGGGGAG. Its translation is CASSQDSGTGE. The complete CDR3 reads CASSQDSGTGELFF.

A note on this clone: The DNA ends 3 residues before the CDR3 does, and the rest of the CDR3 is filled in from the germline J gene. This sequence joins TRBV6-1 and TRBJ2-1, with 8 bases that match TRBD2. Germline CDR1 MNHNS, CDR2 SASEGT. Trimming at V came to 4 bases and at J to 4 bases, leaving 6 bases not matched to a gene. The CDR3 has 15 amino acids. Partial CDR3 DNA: TGTGCCAGCAGTGTCGGGGGGGAGGTATACAATGAG. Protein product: CASSVGGEVYNE. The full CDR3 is CASSVGGEVYNEQFF.